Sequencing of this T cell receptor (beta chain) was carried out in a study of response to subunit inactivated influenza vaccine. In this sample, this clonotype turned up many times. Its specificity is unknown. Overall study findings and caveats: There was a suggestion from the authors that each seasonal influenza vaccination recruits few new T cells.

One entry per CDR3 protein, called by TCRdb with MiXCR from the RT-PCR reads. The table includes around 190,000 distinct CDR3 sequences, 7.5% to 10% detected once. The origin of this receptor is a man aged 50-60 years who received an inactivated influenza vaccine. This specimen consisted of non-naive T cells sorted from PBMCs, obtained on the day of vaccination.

The CDR3 nucleotides are TGCGCCAGCAGCTTGGCCGACAGGGCTCAAAACATTCAGTACTTC. Encoded protein: CASSLADRAQNIQYF. This chain links TRBV5-1 with TRBJ2-4; 7 bases are a match to TRBD1. Germline CDR1 reads SGHRS; CDR2 reads YFSETQ. This CDR3 spans 15 amino acids. The junction had 5 bases not matched to a gene; V was cut back by 0 bases and J by 5 bases.